Detailed here is one T cell receptor (beta chain). The table came from immunoSEQ multiplex PCR; TCRdb's copy has only in-frame clones and leaves some out. The data contain 70,000 to 80,000 clones, around 97% of them singletons. This entry belongs to a study of technical replicates of blood from several donors. This TCR derives from a human donor in good health. Source material: T cells isolated from PBMCs.

This CDR3 reads CASSLSGGNTEAFF. CDR3 nucleotides: TGTGCCAGCAGCTTAAGTGGCGGGAACACTGAAGCTTTCTTT. The chain has TRBV7-3 and TRBJ1-1; no definite D call. Germline-derived CDR1 and CDR2 are SGHTA and FQGTGA. This CDR3 has 14 amino acids. V was cut by 1 base and J by 1 base, with 7 bases left in between.